This section outlines one T cell receptor beta chain sequence together with its context. Libraries were prepared by immunoSEQ multiplex PCR; TCRdb keeps only in-frame clonotypes and omits some of them. Here the sample spans tens of thousands of clones, 70% to 85% being singletons. CDR1 and CDR2 from the germline V gene are SQVTM and ANQGSEA. The CDR3 extends over 13 amino acids. V was trimmed by 7 bases and J by 0 bases, leaving 12 bases between them. These data originate in a study of blood T cell repertoires in COVID-19. Study background: From the United States, Italy and Spain came samples of acute and convalescent COVID-19. T cells, B-cell-depleted T cells, or PBMCs provided the cDNA or gDNA that served as material.

The gene calls are TRBV29-1 and TRBJ1-1; D is ambiguous. Sequencing was done on a sample of peripheral blood. This sequence was found in a woman aged 60 to 75 with acute or convalescent COVID-19. CDR3 sequence reads: CSGNTDLNTEAFF. As DNA, the CDR3 is TGCAGCGGCAACACAGATCTGAACACTGAAGCTTTCTTT. The full variable domain, in which reference TRBV29-1 and TRBJ1-1 provide the parts outside the CDR3, is SAVISQKPSRDICQRGTSLTIQCQVDSQVTMMFWYRQQPGQSLTLIATANQGSEATYESGFVIDKFPISRPNLTFSTLTVSNMSPEDSSIYLCSGNTDLNTEAFFGQGTRLTVV.